This TCR beta chain was obtained from a study of cytomegalovirus exposure and HLA in healthy donors. Study-wide findings and caveats: A later analysis associated some 16,000 TCR beta sequences with HLA alleles at a 0.05 false discovery rate.

With respect to this clone: The antigen is unknown.

The V segment lost 0 bases and the J segment 4 bases; nucleotides outside the gene matches: 0. Germline V lookup: CDR1 WSHSY, CDR2 SAAADI. The CDR3 totals 14 residues. 60 Vbeta and 13 Jbeta primers were used in PCR. The method was immunoSEQ multiplex PCR; TCRdb's version includes in-frame clones alone and lacks a portion of them. Of 150,000 to 200,000 clones in the sample, 70% to 90% are singletons; the top ten hold 1.5% to 2%. Sequencing was done on a sample of PBMCs. The rearrangement links TRBV10-2 to TRBJ1-1; 9 nucleotides align to TRBD1. This TCR was sampled from a woman between 18 and 29 years old in good health and CMV-seronegative. The CDR3 coding sequence is TGCGCCAGCAGTGAGTCGACAGGGGGCACTGAAGCTTTCTTT. Translating gives CASSESTGGTEAFF.